The sequence of this T cell receptor beta chain was determined in a study of blood T cell repertoires in COVID-19. In the study overall: Acute and convalescent COVID-19 samples came from the United States, Italy and Spain. PBMCs, B-cell-depleted T cells, or T cells provided the cDNA or gDNA that made up the material.

In germline, CDR1 is SGHVS, CDR2 FQNEAQ. This CDR3 spans 18 amino acids. Trimming took off 1 base at V and 9 bases at J, with 22 bases between the two ends. Source study methods: Estimated nucleated cell counts came from reference gene primer amplification. TCRdb keeps only in-frame clones here, not all; method: immunoSEQ multiplex PCR. The DNA gave D and trimming, while V, J and clone size come from that table. The sample holds roughly 250,000 clones, around 85% seen once. The TCR comes from a woman in her forties with active or convalescent COVID-19. Sequencing was performed on peripheral blood. The V call is TRBV7-8, the J call TRBJ1-6, with a tentative D call TRBD1 (6 bases). The DNA of the CDR3 is TGTGCCAGCAGCTTAGATTTCGTCCCAGGGGTTTATGCTTCACCCCTCCACTTT. This codes for CASSLDFVPGVYASPLHF.